This T cell receptor (beta chain) derives from a study of vaccination and CD4 T cells after COVID-19. CDR1 is SGHTA, CDR2 FQGTGA, per germline. The CDR3 is 13 amino acids. The germline V and J ends were trimmed by 4 bases and 1 base, with 7 bases remaining between them. This clonotype was counted between two and nine times. Its antigen is not known. Oncomine TCR Beta short-read sequencing was applied to DNA from cultured CD4+ T cells. MiXCR, applied by TCRdb to the PCR reads, yields one record per CDR3 protein. The table has 15,000 to 20,000 distinct CDR3 sequences, about 43% seen once. Treatment reported: roughly ten-day PBMC culture with coronavirus spike peptide pools or control peptides (ViraFEST assay).

The sequence was collected from a human donor who had recovered from COVID-19. The material sequenced was CD4+ T cells from blood, cultured in vitro. This chain connects TRBV7-3 to TRBJ1-1; D call uncertain. CDR3 DNA: TGTGCCAGCAGCTCTCAGGAGAACACTGAAGCTTTCTTT. Its translation: CASSSQENTEAFF.